One and the same sample provided the 24 T cell receptor beta chains below, sequenced in a study of blood T cell repertoires in COVID-19. Measured with immunoSEQ multiplex PCR; TCRdb has only the in-frame clones, and not every one. The sample lists about 190,000 clones, 80% to 90% seen once, with about an eighth in the top ten. The source material was peripheral blood. These receptors all stem from a woman older than 75 with COVID-19, enrolled during active disease.

The gene calls are TRBV28 and TRBJ1-2; weak D call: TRBD1 (5 bases). The CDR3 totals 12 residues. V was pared by 8 bases and J by 2 bases, with 9 bases between. CDR1 MDHEN and CDR2 SYDVKM come from the germline V gene. CDR3 region: CASAGGNYGYTF. The CDR3 DNA follows: TGTGCCAGCGCGGGGGGAAACTATGGCTACACCTTC.

The V and J genes are TRBV4-1 and TRBJ1-1; 7 nucleotides line up with TRBD1. Per the germline V gene, CDR1 is MGHRA and CDR2 is YSYEKL. There are 15 residues in the CDR3. Trimming took 1 base from V and 3 from J; bases not matched to a gene: 5. CDR3 protein: CASSQGTGVYTEAFF. The CDR3 nucleotides are TGCGCCAGCAGCCAAGGCACAGGGGTTTACACTGAAGCTTTCTTT.

This clone has just a few counts. V is TRBV7-9 and J is TRBJ2-7; 8 positions match TRBD2. Germline loops: CDR1 SEHNR, CDR2 FQNEAQ (reference sequence). With 7 bases clipped from V and 5 bases from J, the junction kept 10 bases outside the gene matches. The CDR3 has 14 residues. CDR3 amino acids: CASNPRGGRNEQYF. As DNA, the CDR3 is TGTGCCAGCAACCCCCGGGGGGGGCGCAACGAGCAGTACTTC.

The chain carries TRBV18 and TRBJ2-3, with a possible D match to TRBD1 (6 bases). Germline V CDR1 and CDR2: KGHSH, LQKENI. The CDR3 consists of 13 residues. The ends were cut back, 6 bases at V and 4 bases at J, with 11 bases in the middle. In DNA form, the CDR3 reads TGTGCCAGCTCCCCGGGACATTCAGATACGCAGTATTTT. Residues: CASSPGHSDTQYF.

V is TRBV5-1 and J is TRBJ2-3; 13 bases are shared with TRBD2. The germline V gene encodes CDR1 SGHRS and CDR2 YFSETQ. The CDR3 contains 17 residues. V was clipped by 4 bases and J by 1 base; unmatched bases: 6. CDR3 protein: CASSDGTSGTRTDTQYF. CDR3 DNA: TGCGCCAGCAGCGATGGGACTAGCGGGACCCGCACAGATACGCAGTATTTT.

The chain links TRBV10-3 to TRBJ1-1, with 7 bases that match TRBD1. V was pared by 6 bases and J by 2 bases, with 6 bases of the junction left unmatched. The CDR3 is 14 residues long. Germline loops: CDR1 ENHRY, CDR2 SYGVKD. The CDR3, as DNA: TGTGCCATCAGGGAGGGGACAGTTAACACTGAAGCTTTCTTT. This translates into CAIREGTVNTEAFF.

Comment on this clone: One end of the junction is discordant with germline, which a read error may explain. This chain links TRBV9 with TRBJ1-2, with D maybe TRBD1 (5 bases). The CDR3 runs 13 residues. Germline CDR1 is SGDLS and CDR2 is YYNGEE. CDR3 residues: CASSVGQYGAESF. CDR3 in DNA: TGTGCCAGCAGCGTAGGGCAATATGGGGCCGAGAGCTTC.

This sequence joins TRBV29-1 and TRBJ1-2; D unresolved. V was shortened by 4 bases and J by 8 bases, with 14 bases between the two germline ends. In germline, CDR1 is SQVTM, CDR2 ANQGSEA. This CDR3 has 12 amino acids. CDR3 amino acids: CSVAKAERGYTF. The CDR3 DNA reads TGCAGCGTTGCTAAGGCAGAGCGAGGCTACACCTTC.

In nucleotides, the CDR3 is TGCAGTGCTAGTTCGTCCGGGACAGGGGGAAATTCACCCCTCCACTTT. It is translated as CSASSSGTGGNSPLHF. The rearrangement uses TRBV20-1 and TRBJ1-6, with 11 bases that match TRBD1. The CDR3 covers 16 residues. Germline assignment: CDR1 DFQATT and CDR2 SNEGSKA (reference sequence). V was pared by 3 bases and J by 7 bases, with 8 bases of the junction left unmatched.

This clone was counted ten times or more. The rearrangement links TRBV29-1 to TRBJ1-1, with TRBD1 matching 8 bases. The V and J ends lost 4 bases and 5 bases, in that order; junction bases with no gene match: 15. Germline lookup yields CDR1 SQVTM and CDR2 ANQGSEA. The CDR3 consists of 16 residues. In nucleotides, the CDR3 is TGCAGCGTTGCCACAGGGGGGCCTCACGAAGGGACTGAAGCTTTCTTT. It is translated as CSVATGGPHEGTEAFF.

The gene calls are TRBV11-2 and TRBJ1-5; the D gene is possibly TRBD1 (5 bases). The CDR3 runs to 14 residues. V dropped 1 base and J dropped 6 bases, with 10 bases sitting between them. Germline CDR1 reads SGHAT; CDR2 reads FQNNGV. CDR3 region: CASSLGRGGQPQHF. CDR3 bases: TGTGCCAGCAGCTTAGGGAGGGGCGGTCAGCCCCAGCATTTT.

V usage is TRBV3-1 (or the pseudogene TRBV3-2) and J usage is TRBJ1-3; D is unclear. There are 13 residues in the CDR3. Germline V gives CDR1 LGHDT, CDR2 YNNKEL (reference sequence). V gave up 5 bases and J gave up 1 base, with 6 bases separating them. CDR3 in DNA: TGTGCCAGCAGCACAACGTCTGGAAACACCATATATTTT. Translated: CASSTTSGNTIYF.

The chain couples TRBV9 to TRBJ1-2; 7 positions agree with TRBD1. V gave up 0 bases and J gave up 3 bases; unmatched junction bases: 11. This CDR3 is built from 17 residues. The germline gives CDR1 SGDLS, CDR2 YYNGEE. CDR3 residues: CASSVDWGEGADYGYTF. CDR3 nucleotides: TGTGCCAGCAGCGTAGATTGGGGAGAGGGGGCTGACTATGGCTACACCTTC.

The gene calls are TRBV12-5 and TRBJ2-2; 12 positions match TRBD2. Germline CDR1 LGHNT, CDR2 FRNRAP. The CDR3 totals 16 residues. J lost 5 bases, V lost 1 base, and 2 bases had no gene match. CDR3 in DNA: TGTGCTAGTGGTTTGGGACTAGCGGGGGTTACCGGGGAGCTGTTTTTT. It yields the protein CASGLGLAGVTGELFF. Full variable domain (missing parts from reference TRBV12-5 and TRBJ2-2): DARVTQTPRHKVTEMGQEVTMRCQPILGHNTVFWYRQTMMQGLELLAYFRNRAPLDDSGMPKDRFSAEMPDATLATLKIQPSEPRDSAVYFCASGLGLAGVTGELFFGEGSRLTVL.

The V call is TRBV9, the J call TRBJ2-3; 12 nucleotides match TRBD2. The CDR3 is 15 residues long. V shed 0 bases and J 9 bases; nucleotides not matched to a gene: 5. The germline CDR1 and CDR2 sequences are SGDLS and YYNGEE. CDR3 region: CASSVDLAGGQTQYF. DNA for the CDR3: TGTGCCAGCAGCGTAGATCTAGCGGGAGGGCAGACGCAGTATTTT.

The rearrangement links TRBV25-1 to TRBJ2-5; unclear D gene. In germline, CDR1 is MGHDK, CDR2 SYGVNS. V was shortened by 3 bases and J by 2 bases, with 7 bases between the two germline ends. The CDR3 sequence is 13 residues long. CDR3 nucleotides: TGTGCCAGCAGTGACCATCTACAAGAGACCCAGTACTTC. It is translated as CASSDHLQETQYF.

Only one count was recorded for this clone. The gene calls are TRBV27 and TRBJ1-5; TRBD1 might be the D (6 bases). The germline V gene has CDR1 MNHEY and CDR2 SMNVEV (reference sequence). Trimming cost V 6 bases and J 5 bases, with 23 bases left between them. The CDR3 extends over 17 amino acids. CDR3 DNA: TGTGCCAGCAGAGCGATACAGGGTCGCGGTTGGGATCAGCCCCAGCATTTT. Translated, it gives CASRAIQGRGWDQPQHF.

The chain recombines TRBV5-1 with TRBJ1-4, with no clear D. Germline CDR1 reads SGHRS; CDR2 reads YFSETQ. V lost 3 bases, J lost 6 bases, and 3 bases lay in between. The CDR3 is 11 residues long. This CDR3 is CASSSDEKLFF. The DNA of the CDR3 is TGCGCCAGCAGCTCGGATGAAAAACTGTTTTTT.

V gene TRBV7-9 combines with J gene TRBJ2-3, with D possibly being TRBD2 (5 bases). In germline, CDR1 is SEHNR, CDR2 FQNEAQ (reference sequence). The V end was cut by 4 bases, the J end by 4 bases, with 18 bases between. The CDR3 consists of 16 residues. CDR3 in amino acids: CASSSPSALLADTQYF. Here the CDR3 DNA reads TGTGCCAGCAGCTCCCCCTCCGCGTTACTAGCAGATACGCAGTATTTT.

The chain carries TRBV9 and TRBJ2-2, with 9 bases identical to TRBD2. With V trimmed by 7 bases and J by 11 bases, 3 bases remained unmatched. The CDR3 is made up of 11 amino acids. The germline V gene has CDR1 SGDLS and CDR2 YYNGEE. CDR3 nucleotide sequence: TGTGCCAGCGGTGGGACTAGCGAGCTGTTTTTT. This encodes CASGGTSELFF.

This rearrangement joins TRBV19 to TRBJ2-7; 8 nucleotides match TRBD2. Germline CDR1 reads LNHDA; CDR2 reads SQIVND (reference sequence). The CDR3 loop spans 15 amino acids. V lost 3 bases to trimming and J lost 7 bases; unmatched junction nucleotides: 11. In nucleotides, the CDR3 is TGTGCCAGTAGTATGGGGCGGCGGGGGGCCGGAGAGCAGTACTTC. Its translation is CASSMGRRGAGEQYF.

The chain joins TRBV30 to TRBJ1-2; D is unclear. Trimming stripped 8 bases from V and 5 bases from J, with 15 bases between. CDR3 length: 12 residues. The germline gives CDR1 GTSNPN, CDR2 SVGIG (reference sequence). CDR3 sequence: CALHGSLYGYTF. DNA for the CDR3: TGTGCCCTACATGGGAGCCTTTATGGCTACACCTTC.

The rearrangement uses TRBV18 and TRBJ2-5, with TRBD2 matching over 10 bases. The ends lost 2 bases at V and 5 bases at J; junction bases unmatched: 5. This CDR3 has 15 residues. CDR1 is KGHSH and CDR2 is LQKENI in the germline V gene. CDR3 residues: CASSPTGTSVETQYF. The CDR3 nucleotides read TGTGCCAGCTCACCAACCGGGACTAGCGTTGAGACCCAGTACTTC. The full variable domain, in which reference TRBV18 and TRBJ2-5 provide the parts outside the CDR3, is NAGVMQNPRHLVRRRGQEARLRCSPMKGHSHVYWYRQLPEEGLKFMVYLQKENIIDESGMPKERFSAEFPKEGPSILRIQQVVRGDSAAYFCASSPTGTSVETQYFGPGTRLLVL.

This clone appeared a few times. V and J are TRBV18 and TRBJ1-2; perhaps TRBD1 as D (6 bases). The CDR3 runs to 14 residues. Trimming took 4 bases from V and 6 from J, leaving 15 bases between them. CDR1 is KGHSH, CDR2 LQKENI, per germline. The CDR3 bases are TGTGCCAGCTCACAGCAGGGGATGAGAGATGGCTACACCTTC. This gives the protein CASSQQGMRDGYTF.